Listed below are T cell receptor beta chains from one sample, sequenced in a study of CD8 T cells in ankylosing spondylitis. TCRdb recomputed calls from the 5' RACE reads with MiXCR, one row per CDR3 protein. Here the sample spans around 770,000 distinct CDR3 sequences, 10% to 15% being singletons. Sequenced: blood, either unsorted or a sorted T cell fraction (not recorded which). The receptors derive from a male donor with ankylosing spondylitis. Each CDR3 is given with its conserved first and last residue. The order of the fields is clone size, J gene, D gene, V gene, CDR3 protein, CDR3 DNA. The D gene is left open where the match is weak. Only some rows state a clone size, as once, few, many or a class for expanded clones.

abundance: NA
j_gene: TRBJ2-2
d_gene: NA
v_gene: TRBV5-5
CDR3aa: CASSFVQTNTGELFF
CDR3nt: TGTGCCAGCAGCTTCGTGCAGACGAACACCGGGGAGCTGTTTTTT

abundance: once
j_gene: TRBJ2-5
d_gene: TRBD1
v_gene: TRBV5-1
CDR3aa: CASSRDRGFSQYF
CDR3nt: TGCGCCAGCAGCCGGGACAGGGGCTTCTCCCAGTACTTC

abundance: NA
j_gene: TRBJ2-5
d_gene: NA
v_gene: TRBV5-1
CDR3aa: CASSLGQNVGETQYF
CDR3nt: TGCGCCAGCAGCTTGGGGCAGAATGTGGGCGAGACCCAGTACTTC

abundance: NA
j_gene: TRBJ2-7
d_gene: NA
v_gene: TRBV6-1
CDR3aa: CASLRRDTYEQYF
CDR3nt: TGTGCCAGCCTCCGCCGGGACACCTACGAGCAGTACTTC

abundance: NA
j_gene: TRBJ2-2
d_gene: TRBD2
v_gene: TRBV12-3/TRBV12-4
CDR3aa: CASNPYLAEYTGELFF
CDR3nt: TGTGCCAGCAACCCCTACCTAGCGGAGTACACCGGGGAGCTGTTTTTT

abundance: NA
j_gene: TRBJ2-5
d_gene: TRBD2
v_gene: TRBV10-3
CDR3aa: CAISGTSGTRETQYF
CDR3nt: TGTGCCATCAGTGGGACTAGCGGGACTCGGGAGACCCAGTACTTC

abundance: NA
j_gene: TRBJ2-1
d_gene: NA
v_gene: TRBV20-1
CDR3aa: CSVFSLFTNEQFF
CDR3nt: TGCAGTGTTTTCAGCCTTTTCACCAATGAGCAGTTCTTC

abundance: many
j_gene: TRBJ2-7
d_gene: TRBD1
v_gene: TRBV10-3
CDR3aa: CAISESAYKTGASYEQYF
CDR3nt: TGTGCCATCAGTGAGTCCGCTTATAAAACAGGGGCATCCTACGAGCAGTACTTC

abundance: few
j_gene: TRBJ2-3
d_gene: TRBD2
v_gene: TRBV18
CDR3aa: CASSANSGKWDTQYF
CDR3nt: TGTGCCAGCTCTGCCAACAGCGGGAAATGGGATACGCAGTATTTT

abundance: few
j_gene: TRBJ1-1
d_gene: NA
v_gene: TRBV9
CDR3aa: CASSVDGYTEAFF
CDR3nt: TGTGCCAGCAGCGTCGACGGCTACACTGAAGCTTTCTTT

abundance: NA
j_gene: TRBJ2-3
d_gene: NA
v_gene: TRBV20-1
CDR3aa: CSVQSGENTDTQYF
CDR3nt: TGCAGTGTTCAGTCTGGCGAAAACACAGATACGCAGTATTTT

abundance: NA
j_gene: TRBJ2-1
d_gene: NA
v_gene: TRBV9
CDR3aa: CASSVAPSGTEYNEQFF
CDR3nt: TGTGCCAGCAGCGTAGCTCCCTCCGGGACCGAGTACAATGAGCAGTTCTTC

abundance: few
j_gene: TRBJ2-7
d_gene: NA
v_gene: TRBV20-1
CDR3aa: CSANAIRRYEQYF
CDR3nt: TGCAGTGCTAATGCGATCAGACGATACGAGCAGTACTTC

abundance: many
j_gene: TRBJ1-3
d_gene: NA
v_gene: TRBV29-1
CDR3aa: CSVGISGNTIYF
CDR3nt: TGCAGCGTTGGGATCTCTGGAAACACCATATATTTT

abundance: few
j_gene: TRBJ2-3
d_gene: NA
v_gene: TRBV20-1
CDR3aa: CSAISRGVTDTQYF
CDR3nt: TGCAGTGCTATCAGCCGGGGAGTCACAGATACGCAGTATTTT

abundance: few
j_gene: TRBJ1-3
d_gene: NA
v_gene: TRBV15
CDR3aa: CATSRDTTSGNTIYF
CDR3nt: TGTGCCACCAGCAGAGATACTACATCTGGAAACACCATATATTTT

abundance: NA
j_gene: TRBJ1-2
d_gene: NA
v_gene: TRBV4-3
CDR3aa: CASSQDGNRNYGYTF
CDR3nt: TGCGCCAGCAGCCAAGATGGAAACAGGAACTATGGCTACACCTTC

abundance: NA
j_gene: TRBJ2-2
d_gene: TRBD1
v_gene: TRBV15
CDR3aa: CATSRDIRTGDTGELFF
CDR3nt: TGTGCCACCAGCAGAGATATCCGGACAGGAGACACCGGGGAGCTGTTTTTT

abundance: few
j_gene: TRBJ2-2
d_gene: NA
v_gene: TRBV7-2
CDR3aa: CASSLVGAPGMELFF
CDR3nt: TGTGCCAGCAGCTTAGTGGGGGCGCCGGGCATGGAGCTGTTTTTT

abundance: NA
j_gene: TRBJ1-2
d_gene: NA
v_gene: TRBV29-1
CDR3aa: CSVDRVLSDGYTF
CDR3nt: TGCAGCGTTGATCGGGTGTTGAGTGATGGCTACACCTTC

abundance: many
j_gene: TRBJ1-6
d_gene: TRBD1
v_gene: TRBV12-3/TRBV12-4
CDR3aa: CASSLTGLRSPLHF
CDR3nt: TGTGCCAGCAGTTTGACAGGGTTAAGGTCACCCCTCCACTTT

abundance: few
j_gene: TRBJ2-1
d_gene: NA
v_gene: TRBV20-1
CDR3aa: CSARDLPGMGNEQFF
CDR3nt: TGCAGTGCTAGAGATCTGCCGGGGATGGGCAATGAGCAGTTCTTC